What follows describes a single TCR beta chain. This clone appeared once. There is no known antigen for this receptor. Per-nucleotide qualities are absent, and no much larger clonotype sits a single base away. Using the deep immunoSEQ assay, multiplex PCR amplified TCR CDR3 regions from genomic DNA. For each cell subset, the extracted genomic DNA was distributed evenly across all wells of several immunoSEQ 96-well plates, and each plate served as one replicate. For sorted subsets, each replicate PCR was loaded with 200 to 250 ng genomic DNA, equivalent to 30,000 or so T cell genomes. Purified libraries were measured with a Qubit 3.0 fluorometer, size-checked on a Bioanalyzer 2100, and measured again with the KAPA Library Quantification kit. A separate single-read 150-cycle Illumina NextSeq 550 flow cell was used to sequence each immunoSEQ 96-well plate. Concerning the study's data processing: The immunoSEQ output contained only junctional sequences without quality scores, so filtering could not match that applied to full-length reads. To assign V/J genes and CDR3, sequences were annotated using PyIR, a Python wrapper for IgBLAST v1.9, with IMGT germline references. Reads were removed for weak V/J assignments (E-value above 1e-6), missing CDR3, stop codons, out-of-frame junctions, or ambiguous translated residues. A V3J clonotype was defined by an identical inferred V gene, J gene, and CDR3 amino acid sequence. Percentage overlap between repertoires was computed as shared unique clonotypes divided by the size of the smaller repertoire. RTK rarefaction, the Chao1 estimator, and Recon v2.1 estimates of unobserved clonotypes were used to assess repertoire richness. Generation probabilities were computed with OLGA for all TCRbeta clonotypes obtained by the gDNA method from several donors. This is the immuneACCESS table as TCRdb keeps it, with only in-frame sequences that have V and J called. A part of the clones is gone; compared with another copy, unresolved V genes explain less than half, and the rest is unexplained. That table gives V, J and clone size, and the DNA gave D and trimming. The table for this sample lists about 2.2 million clones; under 95% of them were counted only once. In total, the top ten clones hold more than 1.5% of the sample.

For the CD8 naive samples, CD45RO-negative cells were positively selected for CCR7, yielding a CD45RA+CCR7+ population from which TemRA cells were excluded. The donors were healthy, HIV-negative adults with no recently reported acute infections or vaccinations. Only Caucasian adults living in Nashville, Tennessee, USA were represented among the donors. Blood was collected by leukapheresis, and PBMCs were isolated by Ficoll-Histopaque density gradient centrifugation and then cryopreserved in liquid nitrogen vapor phase. Analytical flow cytometry was used to check the purity and quantity of each magnetically sorted T cell population. Genomic DNA was isolated from each sorted fraction and quantified by UV absorbance on a Nanodrop 2000c. CDR1 and CDR2 were assigned from the germline V gene as SGHRS and YFSETQ. Reading from cysteine to phenylalanine, the CDR3 counts 13 amino acids. CDR3 DNA is the only sequence kept; it has 39 bases, read in frame from the first base. Ends trimmed: V by 4 bases, J by 11 bases; bases unmatched to a gene: 7.

The data are from a study of shared clonotypes between healthy human individuals (dated by TCRdb to 2018 to 2021). The study in broad terms: The cohort comprised a couple of women and a few men aged 18 to 49 years. Different laboratories and diverse techniques were used to prepare libraries and sequence TCR repertoires, to increase sequencing depth and limit assay-specific biases. For each donor, CD4 naive and CD4 memory were each given three plates, CD8 naive was given two plates, and CD8 memory was given one plate. Leukapheresis yielded between about 0.9 and 9 billion PBMCs per donor. To estimate repertoire size and how much clonotype sharing occurs between individuals, the study deeply sequenced the blood TCR repertoires of roughly 5 healthy adults.

The research as a whole found: Larger estimated clonotype richness was generally found for naive subsets than for memory subsets. Around 5% of naive CD4, 3.5% of naive CD8, 2.3% of memory CD4, and around 0.4% of memory CD8 clonotypes were shared across several donors. Clonotypes shared by all four sorted-subset donors showed higher generation probabilities than non-shared clonotypes. Because the study included a small number of donors, the genetic and exposure-history diversity represented was limited. Sampling was restricted to blood, and TCR repertoires in tissues likely differ from the TCR repertoires found in blood. Pairwise subsampling led to the expectation that sequencing depth would affect the degree of clonotype sharing among donors. Incomplete sequencing was indicated by rarefaction of sorted-subset datasets, despite the large sequencing depth.

This sequence was found in a man aged 18 to 30 in good health. Some clones in this sample may be carry-over from other donors' samples. This receptor chain uses TRBV5-1 and TRBJ1-1, with 11 bases matching TRBD1. The sample comprised naive CD8+ T cells from PBMCs. The intended sense of this specimen's cell subset or site label: CD45RA+CCR7+. The CDR3 reads as follows: CASSPDRGLEAFF. The sequenced DNA is TGCGCCAGCAGCCCGGACAGGGGGCTTGAGGCTTTCTTT.